This TCR beta chain was recorded in a study of beta chain features in type 1 diabetes. Deletions cut 5 bases from V and 7 bases from J, with 15 bases between. Germline assignment: CDR1 SGHTA and CDR2 FQGTGA. The CDR3 contains 13 residues. Whole-study findings and limits: Reduced insertions and increased deletions marked VDJ junctions in type 1 diabetes patients.

The investigators reverse transcribed all of the isolated RNA, so they sequenced expressed TCRB transcripts. The method was immunoSEQ multiplex PCR; TCRdb's version includes in-frame clones alone and lacks a portion of them. The top ten hold more than 0.015% of the sample, which has about 360,000 clones, over 10% seen once. On this clone: Its antigen remains unidentified.

This chain connects TRBV7-3 to TRBJ2-7; weak D call: TRBD1 (6 bases). The source of this sequence is a young man in good health. Sequencing was performed on naive CD4+ T cells from blood. CDR3 protein: CASSQIDRSEQYF. CDR3 sequence (DNA): TGTGCCAGCAGCCAAATTGACAGGAGTGAGCAGTACTTC.